This TCR beta chain is from a study of circulating tumor DNA in untreated peripheral T-cell lymphoma. Sequenced by immunoSEQ multiplex PCR; TCRdb stores in-frame clones only, minus some. This sample has about 8,500 clones, with roughly 82% found just once. This CDR3 region has 15 residues. V was trimmed by 0 bases and J by 2 bases, leaving 8 bases between them. Germline-derived CDR1 and CDR2 are ENHRY and SYGVKD. This tumor tissue came from a pretreatment baseline collection. The sequence was collected from a human donor with peripheral T-cell lymphoma. Sequencing was performed on tumor tissue. The chain couples TRBV10-3 to TRBJ1-5; a weak D match, TRBD1 (6 bases). As DNA, the CDR3 is TGTGCCATCAGTGAGTCCAGGGGCGGCAATCAGCCCCAGCATTTT. Translating gives CAISESRGGNQPQHF.